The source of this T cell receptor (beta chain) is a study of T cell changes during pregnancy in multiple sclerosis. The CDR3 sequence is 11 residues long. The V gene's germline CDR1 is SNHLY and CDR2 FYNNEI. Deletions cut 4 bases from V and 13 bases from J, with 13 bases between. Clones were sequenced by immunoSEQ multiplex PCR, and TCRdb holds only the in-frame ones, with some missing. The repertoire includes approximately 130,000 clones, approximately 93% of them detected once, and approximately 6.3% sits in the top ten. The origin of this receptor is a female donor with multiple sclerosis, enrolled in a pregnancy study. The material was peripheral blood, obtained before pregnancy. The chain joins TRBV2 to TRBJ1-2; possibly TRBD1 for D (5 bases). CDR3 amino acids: CASSGPGVGTF. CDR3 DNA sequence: TGTGCCAGCAGTGGTCCGGGGGTCGGCACCTTC. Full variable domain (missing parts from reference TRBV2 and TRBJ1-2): EPEVTQTPSHQVTQMGQEVILRCVPISNHLYFYWYRQILGQKVEFLVSFYNNEISEKSEIFDDQFSVERPDGSNFTLKIRSTKLEDSAMYFCASSGPGVGTFGSGTRLTVV.